This passage covers 27 T cell receptor beta chains from one sample sequenced in a study of T cell responses to AZD1222 COVID-19 vaccine (dated by TCRdb to the early 2020s). Receptor libraries were prepared by the immunoSEQ multiplex PCR assay. What TCRdb holds here is the immuneACCESS table cut down to in-frame rearrangements. Part of the clones is not present; checked against another copy, under half of the missing clones reflect an unresolved V gene, and the others are unexplained. The sample's own table lists over 140,000 clones. The ten largest clones take up around 2.2% of the sample. What the time point label conveys for this sample: baseline before first vaccination. Sequenced material: peripheral blood. These receptors were collected from an adult in good health.

The genes are TRBV10-1 and TRBJ1-1, with D possibly TRBD1 on 5 matching bases. V was pared by 9 bases and J by 0 bases, with 17 bases between. Germline values: CDR1 WNHNN, CDR2 SYGVQD (reference sequence). CDR3 length: 15 amino acids. The CDR3 is CASLGRGRMNTEAFF. In nucleotides, the CDR3 is TGCGCCAGTTTGGGGAGGGGACGCATGAACACTGAAGCTTTCTTT.

The genes are TRBV6-5 and TRBJ2-2; no clear D. Trimming cost V 0 bases and J 0 bases, with 2 bases left between them. This CDR3 comprises 14 residues. CDR1 and CDR2 from the germline V gene are MNHEY and SVGAGI. Written as DNA, the CDR3 is TGTGCCAGCAGTTACTCAACGAACACCGGGGAGCTGTTTTTT. Its translation: CASSYSTNTGELFF.

The chain joins TRBV7-6 to TRBJ1-5, with D possibly being TRBD1 (6 bases). CDR3 length: 15 residues. Between the trimmed V and J ends, which lost 5 bases and 6 bases, there was a span of 17 bases. CDR1 is SGHVS and CDR2 is FNYEAQ in the germline V gene. The CDR3 DNA reads as TGTGCCAGCAGCCTGGGAGGGGGGGCAGGTCAGCCCCAGCATTTT. The encoded protein is CASSLGGGAGQPQHF.

The genes are TRBV5-1 and TRBJ1-2; 7 bases agree with TRBD1. This CDR3 is built from 15 residues. Per the germline V gene, CDR1 is SGHRS and CDR2 is YFSETQ. V trimming: 1 base; J trimming: 4 bases; junction bases outside the gene matches: 7. CDR3 nucleotides: TGCGCCAGCAGCTTGTCCCCGGGACAGACCTATGGCTACACCTTC. It codes for CASSLSPGQTYGYTF.

J is TRBJ1-3 and V is TRBV7-6; D unclear. Deletions cut 5 bases from V and 0 bases from J, with 11 bases between. This CDR3 is built from 15 residues. Germline V gene lookup returns CDR1 SGHVS and CDR2 FNYEAQ. Here the CDR3 DNA reads TGTGCCAGCAGCGTGGGGTTATTCTCTGGAAACACCATATATTTT. It encodes CASSVGLFSGNTIYF.

V and J are TRBV19 and TRBJ1-4; a weak D match, TRBD1 (6 bases). V was pared by 6 bases and J by 6 bases, with 14 bases between. Germline V gene data show CDR1 as LNHDA and CDR2 as SQIVND (reference sequence). The CDR3 consists of 14 residues. CDR3 nucleotides: TGTGCCAGTAGCCCCGCGGGGGGCCATGAAAAACTGTTTTTT. Its protein is CASSPAGGHEKLFF. The full variable domain, its missing parts supplied by reference TRBV19 and TRBJ1-4, is DGGITQSPKYLFRKEGQNVTLSCEQNLNHDAMYWYRQDPGQGLRLIYYSQIVNDFQKGDIAEGYSVSREKKESFPLTVTSAQKNPTAFYLCASSPAGGHEKLFFGSGTQLSVL.

The CDR3 region is CASSEEALRTSGGDNEQFF. The CDR3 DNA reads TGTGCCAGCAGTGAAGAAGCTCTCCGGACTAGCGGGGGAGACAATGAGCAGTTCTTC. J is TRBJ2-1 and V is TRBV6-1, with 13 nucleotides matching TRBD2. V lost 1 base, J lost 5 bases, and 11 bases stayed unmatched. There are 19 residues in the CDR3. In germline, CDR1 is MNHNS, CDR2 SASEGT.

This chain connects TRBV5-8 to TRBJ1-2, with 8 positions matching TRBD1. The ends lost 1 base at V and 7 bases at J; junction bases unmatched: 6. Germline CDR1 and CDR2: SGHTS and YDEGEE. This CDR3 contains 14 residues. This chain's CDR3 is CASSLTGTGSGYTF. The CDR3, as DNA: TGTGCCAGCAGCTTGACCGGGACAGGCTCTGGCTACACCTTC.

V is TRBV2 and J is TRBJ2-5; TRBD1 is a possible D gene (6 bases). V lost 3 bases and J 4 bases, leaving 15 bases between the germline ends. The CDR3 totals 15 residues. Germline V gene sequence: CDR1 SNHLY, CDR2 FYNNEI. This CDR3 is CASSEVSGAVETQYF. The CDR3 bases are TGTGCCAGCAGTGAGGTGTCAGGGGCGGTAGAGACCCAGTACTTC.

About this clone: The same CDR3 arises from other DNA sequences in this sample as well. The V and J genes are TRBV2 and TRBJ2-7, with unresolved D. The CDR3 is 12 amino acids. Between the trimmed V and J ends, which lost 5 bases and 4 bases, there was a span of 9 bases. Per the germline V gene, CDR1 is SNHLY and CDR2 is FYNNEI. The CDR3 sequence is CASSPQVYEQYF. In nucleotides, the CDR3 is TGTGCCAGCAGTCCTCAGGTATACGAGCAGTACTTC.

This rearrangement joins TRBV2 to TRBJ1-2; no reliable D call. Germline-derived CDR1 and CDR2 are SNHLY and FYNNEI. The CDR3 length is 14 residues. V was pared by 5 bases and J by 4 bases, with 14 bases between. CDR3 protein: CASSRTLVLYGYTF. CDR3 DNA: TGTGCCAGCAGTCGAACCCTCGTGCTCTATGGCTACACCTTC.

V usage is TRBV29-1 and J usage is TRBJ1-2; 7 bases line up with TRBD1. Germline lookup yields CDR1 SQVTM and CDR2 ANQGSEA. Trimming at V came to 3 bases and at J to 0 bases, leaving 7 bases not matched to a gene. The CDR3 is made up of 15 amino acids. The CDR3 reads CSVDPQGLTNYGYTF. For the CDR3, the DNA is TGCAGCGTTGATCCACAGGGGCTAACTAACTATGGCTACACCTTC.

The J gene is TRBJ2-1, the V gene TRBV4-3; 13 bases match TRBD2. CDR1 is LGHNA and CDR2 is YSLEER in the germline V gene. The J segment lost 4 bases and the V segment lost 3 bases, leaving 0 bases of the junction unmatched. This CDR3 is 15 amino acids long. The chain's CDR3 is CASSQTSGGYNEQFF. Here the CDR3 DNA reads TGCGCCAGCAGCCAGACTAGCGGGGGGTACAATGAGCAGTTCTTC.

The V gene is TRBV28, the J gene TRBJ2-7, with D perhaps matching TRBD2 (6 bases). Trimming removed 4 bases at V and 13 bases at J, with 17 bases between. Germline V gene data show CDR1 as MDHEN and CDR2 as SYDVKM. This CDR3 is 12 amino acids long. CDR3 nucleotides: TGTGCCAGCAGTTCCCCAGGGACTGGGCTCTACTTC. Protein product: CASSSPGTGLYF.

This chain uses TRBV6-5 with TRBJ2-2, with D possibly being TRBD2 (6 bases). CDR1 is MNHEY, CDR2 SVGAGI, per germline. With 6 bases removed from V and 4 bases from J, the gap between germline ends came to 12 bases. This CDR3 is 14 amino acids long. CDR3 in DNA: TGTGCCAGCAGGGGGGGACCCGCCACCGGGGAGCTGTTTTTT. This codes for CASRGGPATGELFF.

The chain recombines TRBV14 with TRBJ2-1; D call uncertain. Germline assignment: CDR1 SGHDN and CDR2 FVKESK. This CDR3 comprises 15 residues. V was clipped by 3 bases and J by 0 bases, with 9 bases between them. This CDR3 is CASSHGEFSYNEQFF. For the CDR3, the DNA is TGTGCCAGCAGCCATGGTGAGTTCTCCTACAATGAGCAGTTCTTC.

The V call is TRBV5-1, the J call TRBJ2-3; unclear D gene. The length of the CDR3 is 14 residues. V was shortened by 0 bases and J by 5 bases, with 10 bases between the two germline ends. Looked up from germline, CDR1 is SGHRS and CDR2 is YFSETQ. The DNA for the CDR3 is TGCGCCAGCAGCTTGGCCGCCAGCTTAGATACGCAGTATTTT. This gives the protein CASSLAASLDTQYF.

The V gene is TRBV28, the J gene TRBJ2-7, with 8 bases aligning to TRBD1. The trim removed 6 bases at V and 3 bases at J, leaving 7 bases unmatched. CDR1 MDHEN and CDR2 SYDVKM come from the germline V gene. The CDR3 runs 14 residues. DNA of the CDR3: TGTGCCAGCAGCGGGACAGGTCACGTCTACGAGCAGTACTTC. Its translation is CASSGTGHVYEQYF.

V is TRBV5-8 and J is TRBJ1-6, with D perhaps TRBD1 (6 bases). The CDR3 loop spans 16 amino acids. Germline V gene lookup returns CDR1 SGHTS and CDR2 YDEGEE. V lost 1 base and J 8 bases, leaving 16 bases between the germline ends. CDR3 sequence: CASSLIRGRGDSPLHF. The CDR3 DNA reads TGTGCCAGCAGCTTGATCAGGGGCCGGGGGGATTCACCCCTCCACTTT.

This chain joins TRBV7-3 and TRBJ2-3, with a tentative D call TRBD2 (5 bases). The CDR3 length is 14 residues. Germline CDR1 and CDR2: SGHTA and FQGTGA. V was cut by 5 bases and J by 1 base, with 10 bases left in between. The CDR3 DNA is TGTGCCAGCAGCCAACTAGGCGGCACAGATACGCAGTATTTT. Its protein is CASSQLGGTDTQYF.

J is TRBJ2-6 and V is TRBV2; D is unclear. This CDR3 has 15 amino acids. Germline V gene data show CDR1 as SNHLY and CDR2 as FYNNEI. With 1 base removed from V and 2 bases from J, the gap between germline ends came to 6 bases. The CDR3 DNA reads as TGTGCCAGCAGTGAAGGGCTCCCTGGGGCCAACGTCCTGACTTTC. It translates to CASSEGLPGANVLTF.

This sequence joins TRBV28 and TRBJ1-5; D gene uncertain. This CDR3 is 14 amino acids long. Germline-derived CDR1 and CDR2 are MDHEN and SYDVKM. V lost 7 bases to trimming and J lost 0 bases, with 10 bases between them. The CDR3 DNA follows: TGTGCCAGCACCTTGGACGGTAGCAATCAGCCCCAGCATTTT. Encoded protein: CASTLDGSNQPQHF.

V and J are TRBV6-5 and TRBJ1-1; unclear D gene. The length of the CDR3 is 13 residues. Germline CDR1 and CDR2: MNHEY and SVGAGI. V lost 8 bases to trimming and J lost 0 bases, with 10 bases between them. The CDR3 region is CASLGTMNTEAFF. CDR3 coding DNA: TGTGCCAGCCTAGGCACTATGAACACTGAAGCTTTCTTT.

The genes are TRBV2 and TRBJ1-3, with TRBD1 identical over 8 bases. V was clipped by 3 bases and J by 2 bases; unmatched bases: 3. The germline CDR1 and CDR2 sequences are SNHLY and FYNNEI. This CDR3 region has 15 residues. The CDR3 loop is CASSETGVPGNTIYF. The CDR3 nucleotides read TGTGCCAGCAGTGAGACAGGGGTCCCTGGAAACACCATATATTTT.

The chain combines TRBV7-7 with TRBJ2-1, with no clear D. Trimming cost V 1 base and J 5 bases, with 6 bases left between them. The CDR3 loop spans 13 amino acids. CDR1 and CDR2 from the germline V gene are SSHAT and FNYEAQ (reference sequence). The CDR3: CASSLGLNNEQFF. In DNA form, the CDR3 reads TGTGCCAGCAGCTTAGGGCTAAACAATGAGCAGTTCTTC.

The chain combines TRBV11-3 with TRBJ2-2; 9 positions match TRBD2. Germline lookup yields CDR1 SGHNT and CDR2 YENEEA. The CDR3 has 16 amino acids. After removal of 2 bases from V and 3 bases from J, the junction contained 4 bases not matched to a gene. This CDR3 reads CASSLSVAGDTGELFF. The CDR3 region has the DNA TGTGCCAGCAGCTTAAGTGTAGCGGGGGACACCGGGGAGCTGTTTTTT.

The gene calls are TRBV5-8 and TRBJ1-1, with D uncertain. The ends were cut back, 4 bases at V and 1 base at J, with 17 bases in the middle. This CDR3 comprises 16 residues. The germline CDR1 and CDR2 sequences are SGHTS and YDEGEE. CDR3 sequence: CASSPDIPGQNTEAFF. Written as DNA, the CDR3 is TGTGCCAGCAGCCCCGATATTCCCGGTCAGAACACTGAAGCTTTCTTT.